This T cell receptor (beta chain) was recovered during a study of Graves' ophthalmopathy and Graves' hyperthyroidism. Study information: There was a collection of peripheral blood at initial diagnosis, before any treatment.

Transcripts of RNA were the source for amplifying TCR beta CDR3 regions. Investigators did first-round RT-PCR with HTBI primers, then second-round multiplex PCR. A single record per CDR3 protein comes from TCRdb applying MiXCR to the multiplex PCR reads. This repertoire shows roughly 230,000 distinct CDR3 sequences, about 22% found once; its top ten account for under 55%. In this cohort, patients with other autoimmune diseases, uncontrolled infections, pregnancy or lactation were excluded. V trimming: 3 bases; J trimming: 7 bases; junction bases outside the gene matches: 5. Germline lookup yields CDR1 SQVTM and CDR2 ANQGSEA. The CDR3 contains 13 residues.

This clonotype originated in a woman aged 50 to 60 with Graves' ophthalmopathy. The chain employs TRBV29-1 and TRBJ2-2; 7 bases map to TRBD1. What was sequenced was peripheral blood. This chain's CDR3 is CSVERGHSGELFF. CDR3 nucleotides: TGCAGCGTTGAGAGGGGGCATAGCGGGGAGCTGTTTTTT.